Here is one T cell receptor beta chain with its context. The data stem from a study of blood T cell repertoires in COVID-19. Study as a whole: The cDNA or gDNA used as material had been derived from T cells, B-cell-depleted T cells, or PBMCs.

Profiled with immunoSEQ multiplex PCR; TCRdb holds only in-frame clones, not every one. This table holds just over 95,000 clones, approximately 87% found once. The germline CDR1 and CDR2 sequences are LGHNA and YNFKEQ. The length of the CDR3 is 17 residues. V gave up 0 bases and J gave up 5 bases; unmatched junction bases: 4. The TCR originated in a human donor in a cohort sampled during active COVID-19. The rearrangement links TRBV4-2 to TRBJ2-3; 14 bases are shared with TRBD2. Specimen: peripheral blood. The DNA for the CDR3 is TGTGCCAGCAGCCAAGATAAGGGACTAGCGGGGGTAGATACGCAGTATTTT. Its protein is CASSQDKGLAGVDTQYF.